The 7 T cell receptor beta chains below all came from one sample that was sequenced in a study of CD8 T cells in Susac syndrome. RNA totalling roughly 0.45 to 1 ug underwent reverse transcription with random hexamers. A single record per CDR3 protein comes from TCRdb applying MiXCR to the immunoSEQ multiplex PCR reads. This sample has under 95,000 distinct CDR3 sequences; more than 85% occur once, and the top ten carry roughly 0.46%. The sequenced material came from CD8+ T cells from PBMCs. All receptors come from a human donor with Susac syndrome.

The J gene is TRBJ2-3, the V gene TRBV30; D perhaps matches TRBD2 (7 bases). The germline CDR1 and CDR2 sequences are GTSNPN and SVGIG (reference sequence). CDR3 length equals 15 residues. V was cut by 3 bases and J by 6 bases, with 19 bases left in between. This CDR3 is CAWSNGGGGSDTQYF. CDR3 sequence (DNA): TGTGCCTGGAGCAATGGTGGGGGGGGCAGTGATACGCAGTATTTT.

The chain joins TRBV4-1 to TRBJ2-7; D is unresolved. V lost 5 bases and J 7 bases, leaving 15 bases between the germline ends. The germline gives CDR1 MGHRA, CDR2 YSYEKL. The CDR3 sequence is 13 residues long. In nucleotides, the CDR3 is TGCGCCAGCAGCTTTGGGCAGTCGGGTGAGCAGTACTTC. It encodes CASSFGQSGEQYF.

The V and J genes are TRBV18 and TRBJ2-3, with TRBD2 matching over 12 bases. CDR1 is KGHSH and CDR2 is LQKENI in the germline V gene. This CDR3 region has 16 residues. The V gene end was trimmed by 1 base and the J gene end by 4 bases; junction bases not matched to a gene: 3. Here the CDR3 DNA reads TGTGCCAGCTCACCACAGACTAGCGGGAGTGCAGATACGCAGTATTTT. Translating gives CASSPQTSGSADTQYF.

As DNA, the CDR3 is TGTGCCAGCAGTTATGAGCCGGGGTCCTACGAGCAGTACTTC. Protein product: CASSYEPGSYEQYF. The gene calls are TRBV6-5 and TRBJ2-7; TRBD2 is a possible D gene (5 bases). The CDR3 spans 14 residues. Germline CDR1 is MNHEY and CDR2 is SVGAGI. V lost 3 bases and J 1 base, leaving 10 bases between the germline ends.

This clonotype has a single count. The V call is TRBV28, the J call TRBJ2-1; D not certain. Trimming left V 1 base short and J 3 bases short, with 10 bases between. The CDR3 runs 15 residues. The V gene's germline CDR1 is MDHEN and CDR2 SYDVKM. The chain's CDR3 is CASSLLSDIYNEQFF. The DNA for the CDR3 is TGTGCCAGCAGTTTATTGTCTGACATCTACAATGAGCAGTTCTTC.

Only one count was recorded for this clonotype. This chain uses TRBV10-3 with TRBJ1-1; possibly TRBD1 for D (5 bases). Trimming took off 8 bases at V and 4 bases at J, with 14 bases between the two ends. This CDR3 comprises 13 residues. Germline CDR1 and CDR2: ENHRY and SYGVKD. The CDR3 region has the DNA TGTGCCATCTGGGGGGACGAGCGCACTGAAGCTTTCTTT. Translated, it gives CAIWGDERTEAFF.

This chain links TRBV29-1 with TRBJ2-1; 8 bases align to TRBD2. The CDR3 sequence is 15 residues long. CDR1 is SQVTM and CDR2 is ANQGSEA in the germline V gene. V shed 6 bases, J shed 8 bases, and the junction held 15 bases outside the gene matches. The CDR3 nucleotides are TGCAGCGTAGCCTTACTAGCGGTCCCAGGGGATGAGCAGTTCTTC. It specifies CSVALLAVPGDEQFF.